The 17 T cell receptor beta chains below come from one sample, sequenced in a study of blood T cells in healthy people across ages. It was with a sample-barcoded 5' primer and a J-beta primer mix that a second PCR of roughly 7 to 12 cycles was run. TCRdb re-called the 5' RACE reads through MiXCR, storing one row per CDR3 protein. The table lists 790,000 or so distinct CDR3 sequences, 35% to 50% of them singletons, with roughly 18% in the top ten. Input material: blood. Receptors originate from a man aged 80 or over in good health.

This clonotype has a handful of counts. The chain combines TRBV7-2 with TRBJ2-3, with unresolved D. The CDR3 is 15 amino acids. The V end lost 2 bases, the J end lost 6 bases, and 15 bases lay between the germline ends. Germline V gene lookup returns CDR1 SGHTA and CDR2 FQGNSA. CDR3 in DNA: TGTGCCAGCAGCTTATCCTCCGTAATCGGGGATACGCAGTATTTT. This codes for CASSLSSVIGDTQYF.

The chain recombines TRBV20-1 with TRBJ2-3; TRBD2 aligns across 10 bases. This CDR3 contains 16 residues. Germline CDR1 is DFQATT and CDR2 is SNEGSKA (reference sequence). V dropped 1 base and J dropped 4; count of bases not matched to a gene: 8. The CDR3 protein is CSARGLKAGGADTQYF. The CDR3 nucleotides are TGCAGTGCTAGAGGTCTTAAAGCGGGAGGGGCAGATACGCAGTATTTT.

The rearrangement uses TRBV27 and TRBJ2-7; perhaps D is TRBD1 or TRBD2 (6 bases each). Germline CDR1 reads MNHEY; CDR2 reads SMNVEV (reference sequence). The ends were cut back, 6 bases at V and 4 bases at J, with 16 bases in the middle. This CDR3 comprises 14 residues. CDR3 nucleotide sequence: TGTGCCAGCAGCTGGGGGCATAGCGGTTACGAGCAGTACTTC. Protein sequence: CASSWGHSGYEQYF.

Comment on this clonotype: With a much larger clone just one base away, this may be a read error. V usage is TRBV20-1 and J usage is TRBJ2-5; 7 nucleotides line up with TRBD1. CDR3 length: 12 residues. Germline V gives CDR1 DFQATT, CDR2 SNEGSKA (reference sequence). V gave up 6 bases and J gave up 3 bases; unmatched junction bases: 4. The CDR3 DNA sequence: TGCAGTGCCTATGGGACAGAAGAGACCCAGTACTTC. Its translation: CSAYGTEETQYF.

In its sample, this clonotype was seen a few times. The V call is TRBV15, the J call TRBJ2-7; TRBD1 matches at 8 bases. Germline V gene lookup returns CDR1 LNHNV and CDR2 YYDKDF (reference sequence). CDR3 size: 15 residues. V was pared by 3 bases and J by 5 bases, with 9 bases of the junction left unmatched. The CDR3 DNA is TGTGCCACCAGCAGGGACAGGGCTGTAATCCACGAGCAGTACTTC. It specifies CATSRDRAVIHEQYF.

Turning to this clonotype: A read error may account for a junction end that differs from germline. The chain carries TRBV6-6 and TRBJ2-1, with TRBD2 matching 10 bases. This CDR3 has 16 amino acids. Germline V gene lookup returns CDR1 MNHNY and CDR2 SVGAGI (reference sequence). The CDR3: CANSIASGGSYNEQFF. The CDR3, as DNA: TGTGCCAACAGTATAGCTAGCGGGGGCTCCTACAATGAGCAGTTCTTC.

This clonotype came up many times. The chain joins TRBV29-1 to TRBJ1-5; 7 positions match TRBD1. V lost 4 bases, J lost 8 bases, and 8 bases stayed unmatched. CDR3 size: 13 residues. The germline V gene encodes CDR1 SQVTM and CDR2 ANQGSEA. The CDR3, as DNA: TGCAGCGTTGCCGCGACAGGGCCGGAGCCCCAGCATTTT. This codes for CSVAATGPEPQHF.

The gene calls are TRBV20-1 and TRBJ1-2; 7 bases are a match to TRBD1. V lost 5 bases, J lost 7 bases, and 13 bases stayed unmatched. The CDR3 contains 14 residues. The germline gives CDR1 DFQATT, CDR2 SNEGSKA (reference sequence). The CDR3 sequence: CSAHETGNEGGYTF. Here the CDR3 DNA reads TGCAGTGCTCATGAGACAGGGAATGAGGGTGGCTACACCTTC.

This clonotype has just a few counts. The genes are TRBV20-1 and TRBJ2-3; D not certain. The germline V gene encodes CDR1 DFQATT and CDR2 SNEGSKA (reference sequence). V was cut by 6 bases and J by 2 bases, with 21 bases left in between. CDR3 length equals 16 residues. The CDR3 nucleotides are TGCAGTGCGTCGTTCTCCCGGCGTCTACCCACAGATACGCAGTATTTT. As protein: CSASFSRRLPTDTQYF.

In this sample, this clonotype turned up many times. The V call is TRBV5-1, the J call TRBJ2-7, with D hard to call. Looked up from germline, CDR1 is SGHRS and CDR2 is YFSETQ. There are 16 residues in the CDR3. V dropped 4 bases and J dropped 5 bases, with 22 bases sitting between them. For the CDR3, the DNA is TGCGCCAGCAGCAGGACCGGGTCTCACACTGGCCACGAGCAGTACTTC. Translation: CASSRTGSHTGHEQYF.

The V call is TRBV12-3 or TRBV12-4, the J call TRBJ2-4, with TRBD2 matching 9 bases. The end of the DNA fits TRBJ2-7 better, so the J call may be wrong. The CDR3 spans 14 residues. The DNA of the CDR3 is TGTGCCAGCCGGGGGAGCGGGAGGCCGTGCGAGCAGTACTTC. Its translation is CASRGSGRPCEQYF.

V is TRBV7-2 and J is TRBJ2-7, with 10 bases matching TRBD2. Germline V gene data show CDR1 as SGHTA and CDR2 as FQGNSA. The CDR3 consists of 18 residues. Trimming at V came to 4 bases and at J to 7 bases, leaving 19 bases not matched to a gene. CDR3 protein: CASSSPGLASNLYNEQYF. CDR3 coding DNA: TGTGCCAGCAGCTCCCCGGGACTAGCGAGCAATCTTTACAATGAGCAGTACTTC.

The CDR3 DNA follows: TGTGCCAGCAGCCCCCGGACAGGGCCCAATCAGCCCCAGCATTTT. Protein: CASSPRTGPNQPQHF. The rearrangement uses TRBV7-2 and TRBJ1-5, with TRBD1 matching 8 bases. Germline V gene lookup returns CDR1 SGHTA and CDR2 FQGNSA. The CDR3 extends over 15 amino acids. V dropped 5 bases and J dropped 3; count of bases not matched to a gene: 6.

This clonotype appeared a few times. The chain recombines TRBV28 with TRBJ2-5, with 7 bases that match TRBD2. TRBJ2-7 matches the DNA end more closely, so the J call is doubtful. CDR1 is MDHEN and CDR2 is SYDVKM in the germline V gene. The CDR3 runs 15 residues. The CDR3 loop reads CASSPSAGVNYEQYF. For the CDR3, the DNA is TGTGCCAGCAGTCCCTCCGCGGGAGTCAACTACGAGCAGTACTTC.

This chain joins TRBV5-1 and TRBJ2-1, with TRBD1 as a possible D gene (6 bases). V was pared by 4 bases and J by 5 bases, with 13 bases between. Germline CDR1 and CDR2: SGHRS and YFSETQ. The CDR3 has 14 amino acids. CDR3 loop: CASSAGTQNNEQFF. CDR3 sequence (DNA): TGCGCCAGCAGCGCCGGGACACAAAACAATGAGCAGTTCTTC.

V usage is TRBV20-1 and J usage is TRBJ1-1; perhaps TRBD1 as D (6 bases). The CDR3 covers 15 residues. V was cut by 0 bases and J by 5 bases, with 16 bases left in between. The V gene's germline CDR1 is DFQATT and CDR2 SNEGSKA (reference sequence). In DNA form, the CDR3 reads TGCAGTGCTAGAGATAGGGACTATAGGGGGACTGAAGCTTTCTTT. Its protein is CSARDRDYRGTEAFF.

The CDR3: CSVTGRSRNNEQYF. The CDR3 nucleotides are TGCAGCGTTACCGGGAGGTCTCGAAACAATGAGCAGTACTTC. This chain links TRBV29-1 with TRBJ2-5; 7 bases map to TRBD2. This CDR3 spans 14 amino acids. V trimming: 5 bases; J trimming: 11 bases; junction bases outside the gene matches: 17. Per germline, CDR1 SQVTM and CDR2 ANQGSEA.